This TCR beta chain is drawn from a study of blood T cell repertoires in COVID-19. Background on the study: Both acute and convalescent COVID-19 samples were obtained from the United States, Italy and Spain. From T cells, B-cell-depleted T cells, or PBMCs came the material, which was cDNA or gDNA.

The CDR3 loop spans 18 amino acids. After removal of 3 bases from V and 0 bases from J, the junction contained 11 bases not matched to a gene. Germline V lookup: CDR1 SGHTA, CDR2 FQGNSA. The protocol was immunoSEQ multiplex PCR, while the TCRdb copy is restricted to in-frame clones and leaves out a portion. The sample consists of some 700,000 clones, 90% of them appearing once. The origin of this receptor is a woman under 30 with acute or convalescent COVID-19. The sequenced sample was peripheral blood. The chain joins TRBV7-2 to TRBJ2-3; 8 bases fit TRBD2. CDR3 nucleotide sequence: TGTGCCAGCAGCTTGGCGGGGGGCTTTCGAGCTAGCACAGATACGCAGTATTTT. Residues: CASSLAGGFRASTDTQYF. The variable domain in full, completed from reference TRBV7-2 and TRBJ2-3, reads GAGVSQSPSNKVTEKGKDVELRCDPISGHTALYWYRQSLGQGLEFLIYFQGNSAPDKSGLPSDRFSAERTGGSVSTLTIQRTQQEDSAVYLCASSLAGGFRASTDTQYFGPGTRLTVL.